These 17 T cell receptor beta chains were sequenced from one sample in a study of shared clonotypes between healthy human individuals. The protocol was immunoSEQ multiplex PCR, while the TCRdb copy is restricted to in-frame clones and leaves out a portion. The sample lists about 600,000 clones, around 95% seen once, with over 0.09% in the top ten. CD45RO negativity and positive selection for CCR7 defined naive CD8 cells, a population that excluded terminally differentiated effector memory CD45RA+ cells. Material for sequencing was naive CD8+ T cells sorted from blood. These receptors were obtained from a woman aged 25 to 39 in good health.

The chain has TRBV6-1 and TRBJ2-7; tentative D call: TRBD1 (5 bases). Germline V gene data show CDR1 as MNHNS and CDR2 as SASEGT. The V gene lost 3 bases and the J gene lost 3 bases, with 9 bases spanning the gap. This CDR3 spans 13 amino acids. The CDR3 DNA sequence: TGTGCCAGCAGTGAGCCAGGGCTCTACGAGCAGTACTTC. As protein: CASSEPGLYEQYF.

The chain carries TRBV15 and TRBJ2-1; 7 bases agree with TRBD2. The germline V gene has CDR1 LNHNV and CDR2 YYDKDF (reference sequence). This CDR3 has 15 amino acids. The trim removed 5 bases at V and 5 bases at J, leaving 9 bases unmatched. The CDR3 region is CATSDRLAWDNEQFF. The DNA for the CDR3 is TGTGCCACCAGCGACCGACTAGCTTGGGACAATGAGCAGTTCTTC. Filled out from reference TRBV15 and TRBJ2-1, the complete variable domain reads DAMVIQNPRYQVTQFGKPVTLSCSQTLNHNVMYWYQQKSSQAPKLLFHYYDKDFNNEADTPDNFQSRRPNTSFCFLDIRSPGLGDTAMYLCATSDRLAWDNEQFFGPGTRLTVL.

V usage is TRBV2 and J usage is TRBJ1-5; D may be TRBD1 (5 bases). CDR3 length: 15 amino acids. V was pared by 6 bases and J by 0 bases, with 12 bases between. Per germline, CDR1 SNHLY and CDR2 FYNNEI. For the CDR3, the DNA is TGTGCCAGCAGGCGATCAGGGAATAGCAATCAGCCCCAGCATTTT. This translates into CASRRSGNSNQPQHF.

V and J are TRBV10-3 and TRBJ2-3; no firm D call. The CDR3 consists of 15 residues. Trimming took off 4 bases at V and 5 bases at J, with 16 bases between the two ends. CDR1 is ENHRY and CDR2 is SYGVKD in the germline V gene. CDR3 bases: TGTGCCATCAGTGTGCTCTATCGTGACGTAGATACGCAGTATTTT. Protein: CAISVLYRDVDTQYF.

This clone showed up just once. The J gene is TRBJ1-1, the V gene TRBV9; no firm D call. V lost 5 bases, J lost 0 bases, and 8 bases lay in between. The V gene's germline CDR1 is SGDLS and CDR2 YYNGEE. The length of the CDR3 is 13 residues. CDR3 region: CASRAHMNTEAFF. CDR3 DNA sequence: TGTGCCAGCAGGGCGCACATGAACACTGAAGCTTTCTTT.

The chain recombines TRBV4-1 with TRBJ2-3; TRBD2 might be the D (5 bases). Germline V CDR1 and CDR2: MGHRA, YSYEKL. Trimming cost V 4 bases and J 5 bases, with 19 bases left between them. The CDR3 loop spans 16 amino acids. The CDR3 nucleotides read TGCGCCAGCAGCCCGTCGGAGACTTCAGAGGGAGATACGCAGTATTTT. It yields the protein CASSPSETSEGDTQYF.

The rearrangement links TRBV2 to TRBJ2-3; no reliable D call. Trimming removed 2 bases at V and 6 bases at J, with 15 bases between. The CDR3 sequence is 15 residues long. Per germline, CDR1 SNHLY and CDR2 FYNNEI. CDR3 sequence: CASSEMGFWRDTQYF. CDR3 DNA: TGTGCCAGCAGTGAAATGGGGTTTTGGCGGGATACGCAGTATTTT.

In its sample, this clone was seen once. The rearrangement links TRBV4-1 to TRBJ2-2; no clear D. Germline CDR1 and CDR2: MGHRA and YSYEKL. Trimming cost V 1 base and J 0 bases, with 6 bases left between them. This CDR3 contains 15 residues. The CDR3 protein is CASSQVVTNTGELFF. As DNA, the CDR3 is TGCGCCAGCAGCCAAGTAGTAACGAACACCGGGGAGCTGTTTTTT.

The chain has TRBV7-8 and TRBJ2-7; D is possibly TRBD1 (6 bases). Germline CDR1 is SGHVS and CDR2 is FQNEAQ. CDR3 length: 15 amino acids. V lost 1 base, J lost 1 base, and 11 bases lay in between. CDR3 DNA sequence: TGTGCCAGCAGCTTAGAGGTGGGGGCTTCCTACGAGCAGTACTTC. Its translation: CASSLEVGASYEQYF.

A remark on this clone: Other DNA sequences from this sample encode an identical CDR3 as well. This chain joins TRBV29-1 and TRBJ2-7, with D perhaps TRBD1 (6 bases). CDR3 length: 13 amino acids. Looked up from germline, CDR1 is SQVTM and CDR2 is ANQGSEA. Trimming shortened V by 3 bases and J by 2 bases, and 11 bases separated the two germline ends. CDR3 nucleotides: TGCAGCGTTGAGGCAGGGGCACCCTACGAGCAGTACTTC. As protein: CSVEAGAPYEQYF.

The V call is TRBV27, the J call TRBJ2-3; D gene ambiguous. The germline CDR1 and CDR2 sequences are MNHEY and SMNVEV (reference sequence). The CDR3 covers 13 residues. Trimming removed 4 bases at V and 4 bases at J, with 9 bases between. CDR3 protein: CASSSWAADTQYF. The CDR3 nucleotides are TGTGCCAGCAGTTCCTGGGCCGCAGATACGCAGTATTTT.

This clone was counted a single time. The rearrangement links TRBV28 to TRBJ1-2, with unresolved D. Germline CDR1 and CDR2: MDHEN and SYDVKM. V lost 5 bases, J lost 6 bases, and 10 bases lay in between. This CDR3 has 12 residues. The CDR3 is CASSPRTNGYTF. The CDR3 region has the DNA TGTGCCAGCAGTCCCCGGACGAATGGCTACACCTTC.

The chain joins TRBV18 to TRBJ1-2; the match to TRBD1 covers 8 bases. This CDR3 contains 14 residues. V lost 6 bases and J lost 5; bases outside the gene matches: 8. Germline CDR1 reads KGHSH; CDR2 reads LQKENI. The CDR3 nucleotides are TGTGCCAGCTCTCAAGCAGGGGGCCGGTATGGCTACACCTTC. It yields the protein CASSQAGGRYGYTF.

The gene calls are TRBV30 and TRBJ1-1, with D hard to call. The V gene lost 3 bases and the J gene lost 1 base, with 9 bases spanning the gap. This CDR3 has 13 amino acids. Germline V gene sequence: CDR1 GTSNPN, CDR2 SVGIG (reference sequence). The CDR3 is CAWSPLGNTEAFF. CDR3 bases: TGTGCCTGGAGCCCCCTGGGGAACACTGAAGCTTTCTTT.

V gene TRBV15 combines with J gene TRBJ1-2; perhaps TRBD1 as D (6 bases). The V end lost 3 bases, the J end lost 0 bases, and 11 bases lay between the germline ends. Per the germline V gene, CDR1 is LNHNV and CDR2 is YYDKDF (reference sequence). The CDR3 is 15 amino acids. The CDR3 protein is CATSRMDSPNYGYTF. The CDR3 DNA reads as TGTGCCACCAGCAGGATGGACAGCCCTAACTATGGCTACACCTTC. The full variable domain, with the rest looked up from reference TRBV15 and TRBJ1-2, is DAMVIQNPRYQVTQFGKPVTLSCSQTLNHNVMYWYQQKSSQAPKLLFHYYDKDFNNEADTPDNFQSRRPNTSFCFLDIRSPGLGDTAMYLCATSRMDSPNYGYTFGSGTRLTVV.

This chain uses TRBV7-9 with TRBJ1-1, with TRBD1 identical over 8 bases. The CDR3 loop spans 14 amino acids. Germline assignment: CDR1 SEHNR and CDR2 FQNEAQ (reference sequence). V lost 1 base to trimming and J lost 7 bases; unmatched junction nucleotides: 5. As DNA, the CDR3 is TGTGCCAGCAGCTTAGGCCAGGGGGCCGTTGAAGCTTTCTTT. Translating it yields CASSLGQGAVEAFF.

V is TRBV9 and J is TRBJ2-1; 16 bases line up with TRBD2. The length of the CDR3 is 16 residues. The germline V gene has CDR1 SGDLS and CDR2 YYNGEE. With 3 bases clipped from V and 8 bases from J, the junction kept 5 bases outside the gene matches. CDR3: CASSGTGTSGRDEQFF. For the CDR3, the DNA is TGTGCCAGCAGCGGAACCGGGACTAGCGGGAGGGATGAGCAGTTCTTC.